This T cell receptor (beta chain) was profiled in a study of blood T cell repertoires in COVID-19. The CDR3 has 16 amino acids. Germline V gene sequence: CDR1 SGHNT, CDR2 YYREEE (reference sequence). With V trimmed by 3 bases and J by 0 bases, 5 bases remained unmatched. Profiling relied on immunoSEQ multiplex PCR, and the TCRdb table lists in-frame clones only, not all of them. The profile shows 300,000 to 400,000 clones, roughly 89% of them singletons. The J gene is TRBJ2-1, the V gene TRBV5-4; the match to TRBD2 covers 8 bases. The receptor was isolated from a woman under 30 who had recovered from COVID-19. Sequenced: peripheral blood. CDR3: CASSYRGTSSYNEQFF. CDR3 sequence (DNA): TGTGCCAGCAGCTATCGGGGGACTAGCTCCTACAATGAGCAGTTCTTC.